These 23 T cell receptor beta chains originate from one sample sequenced in a study of shared clonotypes between healthy human individuals. Data came from immunoSEQ multiplex PCR; TCRdb stores just in-frame clones and leaves some out. The profile shows hundreds of thousands of clones, around 75% of them singletons. Sequenced material: PBMCs. The receptor source for this set is a woman in her thirties or forties in good health. Some clones in this sample may be carry-over from other donors' samples.

The chain recombines TRBV7-9 with TRBJ1-6; tentatively, D is TRBD1 (5 bases). Germline assignment: CDR1 SEHNR and CDR2 FQNEAQ (reference sequence). CDR3 size: 17 residues. Deletions cut 0 bases from V and 7 bases from J, with 16 bases between. The CDR3 loop reads CASSLAGADGYNSPLHF. In DNA form, the CDR3 reads TGTGCCAGCAGCTTAGCTGGGGCAGACGGGTACAATTCACCCCTCCACTTT. The entire variable domain, with the rest obtained from reference TRBV7-9 and TRBJ1-6, is as follows: DTGVSQNPRHKITKRGQNVTFRCDPISEHNRLYWYRQTLGQGPEFLTYFQNEAQLEKSRLLSDRFSAERPKGSFSTLEIQRTEQGDSAMYLCASSLAGADGYNSPLHFGNGTRLTVT.

The chain is built from TRBV4-3 and TRBJ2-2; 7 positions agree with TRBD1. The length of the CDR3 is 16 residues. Germline trimming cut 3 bases from V and 3 bases from J; bases unmatched to any gene: 7. CDR1 is LGHNA, CDR2 YSLEER, per germline. CDR3 sequence (DNA): TGCGCCAGCAGCCAGAGCAGGGGGACAGACACCGGGGAGCTGTTTTTT. It encodes CASSQSRGTDTGELFF.

V is TRBV30 and J is TRBJ2-2; tentatively, D is TRBD2 (5 bases). The CDR3 runs 14 residues. Per germline, CDR1 GTSNPN and CDR2 SVGIG (reference sequence). V lost 3 bases and J 1 base, leaving 9 bases between the germline ends. CDR3 nucleotide sequence: TGTGCCTGGAGCGGACTCGGGAACACCGGGGAGCTGTTTTTT. The encoded protein is CAWSGLGNTGELFF. The full variable domain, completed using reference TRBV30 and TRBJ2-2, is SQTIHQWPATLVQPVGSPLSLECTVEGTSNPNLYWYRQAAGRGLQLLFYSVGIGQISSEVPQNLSASRPQDRQFILSSKKLLLSDSGFYLCAWSGLGNTGELFFGEGSRLTVL.

The chain links TRBV19 to TRBJ2-3, with 11 bases aligning to TRBD2. Germline V gene data show CDR1 as LNHDA and CDR2 as SQIVND (reference sequence). With V trimmed by 6 bases and J by 5 bases, 22 bases remained unmatched. The CDR3 spans 20 residues. The CDR3 DNA reads TGTGCCAGTAGCCTTCTAGCGGGAGGTTTGGGAGAGACGAAAAGAGATACGCAGTATTTT. Residues: CASSLLAGGLGETKRDTQYF.

This clone was counted only a few times. The gene calls are TRBV7-2 and TRBJ2-2; 11 nucleotides agree with TRBD2. Germline-derived CDR1 and CDR2 are SGHTA and FQGNSA. The CDR3 length is 14 residues. Trimming removed 5 bases from V and 7 bases from J; junction bases left unmatched: 3. For the CDR3, the DNA is TGTGCCAGCAGCCCTAGCGGGGGGAACGGGGAGCTGTTTTTT. Translated, it gives CASSPSGGNGELFF.

This clone was recorded once. The CDR3: CASSEIWGNTEAFF. The CDR3 nucleotides read TGTGCCAGCAGTGAAATTTGGGGTAACACTGAAGCTTTCTTT. V is TRBV2 and J is TRBJ1-1; D is undetermined. The V gene's germline CDR1 is SNHLY and CDR2 FYNNEI. V was trimmed by 2 bases and J by 2 bases, leaving 9 bases between them. The CDR3 totals 14 residues.

Here the CDR3 DNA reads TGCGCCAGCAGCTTGGCACCGGGACAGGGGGGTATCTCTGGGGCCAACGTCCTGACTTTC. Translating gives CASSLAPGQGGISGANVLTF. V is TRBV5-1 and J is TRBJ2-6; 11 bases align to TRBD1. V shed 0 bases and J 0 bases; nucleotides not matched to a gene: 8. CDR1 and CDR2 from the germline V gene are SGHRS and YFSETQ. The CDR3 consists of 20 residues.

The chain joins TRBV5-1 to TRBJ2-1; 15 bases agree with TRBD2. CDR3 size: 18 residues. CDR1 SGHRS and CDR2 YFSETQ come from the germline V gene. The V gene end was trimmed by 2 bases and the J gene end by 0 bases; junction bases not matched to a gene: 3. The CDR3 is CASSFGTSGGSSYNEQFF. The CDR3 coding sequence is TGCGCCAGCAGCTTCGGGACTAGCGGGGGGAGCTCCTACAATGAGCAGTTCTTC.

The chain is built from TRBV28 and TRBJ2-7, with D perhaps matching TRBD1 (6 bases). Trimming cost V 5 bases and J 8 bases, with 19 bases left between them. Germline assignment: CDR1 MDHEN and CDR2 SYDVKM. There are 14 residues in the CDR3. The CDR3, as DNA: TGTGCCAGCAGTGTACCGGGACAACTTACGAAGCAGTACTTC. Amino acids: CASSVPGQLTKQYF. Full variable domain (remainder filled in from reference TRBV28 and TRBJ2-7): DVKVTQSSRYLVKRTGEKVFLECVQDMDHENMFWYRQDPGLGLRLIYFSYDVKMKEKGDIPEGYSVSREKKERFSLILESASTNQTSMYLCASSVPGQLTKQYFGPGTRLTVT.

To note about this clone: Other nucleotide sequences from this sample produce the same CDR3. The chain combines TRBV7-2 with TRBJ1-5; the D is unclear. CDR1 and CDR2 from the germline V gene are SGHTA and FQGNSA. Trimming shortened V by 2 bases and J by 5 bases, and 7 bases separated the two germline ends. The CDR3 has 13 amino acids. The DNA of the CDR3 is TGTGCCAGCAGCTTAATAAGGGATCAGCCCCAGCATTTT. Amino acids: CASSLIRDQPQHF.

A few counts support this clone. The chain employs TRBV2 and TRBJ1-3, with a weak D call TRBD1 (6 bases). With 5 bases removed from V and 1 base from J, the gap between germline ends came to 12 bases. The CDR3 is 15 residues long. CDR1 and CDR2 from the germline V gene are SNHLY and FYNNEI. This chain's CDR3 is CASSQQGTSGNTIYF. As DNA, the CDR3 is TGTGCCAGCAGTCAACAGGGAACATCTGGAAACACCATATATTTT.

For this clone: Within the sample, other DNA sequences also encode this same CDR3. This chain links TRBV20-1 with TRBJ1-5; no clear D gene. The CDR3 consists of 10 residues. Trimming left V 5 bases short and J 2 bases short, with 1 base between. CDR1 and CDR2 (germline): DFQATT, SNEGSKA (reference sequence). CDR3 DNA: TGCAGTGCTGGCAATCAGCCCCAGCATTTT. This gives the protein CSAGNQPQHF.

This chain joins TRBV4-2 and TRBJ2-2; 10 bases fit TRBD1. CDR1 and CDR2 (germline): LGHNA, YNFKEQ. V lost 5 bases and J lost 0; bases outside the gene matches: 3. The CDR3 is 16 residues long. CDR3: CASSDGQGANTGELFF. The CDR3 bases are TGTGCCAGCAGCGACGGACAGGGGGCGAACACCGGGGAGCTGTTTTTT.

The rearrangement links TRBV28 to TRBJ1-4, with TRBD1 as a possible D gene (5 bases). The V and J ends lost 2 bases and 5 bases respectively, with 12 bases between them. The CDR3 totals 15 residues. Germline V gives CDR1 MDHEN, CDR2 SYDVKM. The CDR3 reads CASSLRGRVNEKLFF. CDR3 in DNA: TGTGCCAGCAGTTTAAGGGGCAGGGTAAATGAAAAACTGTTTTTT.

The table lists this clone with a few counts. The chain couples TRBV6-6 to TRBJ2-1; 10 bases fit TRBD2. V was clipped by 4 bases and J by 7 bases; unmatched bases: 7. Germline V gene data show CDR1 as MNHNY and CDR2 as SVGAGI (reference sequence). This CDR3 is built from 15 residues. The CDR3 is CASSSSLAGDNEQFF. The CDR3 DNA is TGTGCCAGCAGTTCCTCCCTAGCGGGAGATAATGAGCAGTTCTTC.

This clone was seen a handful of times. The chain links TRBV5-6 to TRBJ1-2; D is perhaps TRBD1 (6 bases). Between the trimmed V and J ends, which lost 0 bases and 6 bases, there was a span of 9 bases. Per the germline V gene, CDR1 is SGHDT and CDR2 is YYEEEE. CDR3 size: 13 residues. CDR3 nucleotide sequence: TGTGCCAGCAGCTTGGGGACAGAAAATGGCTACACCTTC. Encoded protein: CASSLGTENGYTF.

This clone occurred once. V is TRBV7-2 and J is TRBJ2-5, with no clear D. CDR1 and CDR2 (germline): SGHTA, FQGNSA. Trimming stripped 8 bases from V and 5 bases from J, with 18 bases between. CDR3 size: 14 residues. The CDR3 DNA reads as TGTGCCAGCGGGAATGGGCTTACCTCCGAGACCCAGTACTTC. Its translation is CASGNGLTSETQYF.

The chain recombines TRBV6-6 with TRBJ1-1; 7 bases agree with TRBD1. Trimming cost V 0 bases and J 5 bases; bases outside gene matches: 9. The germline gives CDR1 MNHNY, CDR2 SVGAGI (reference sequence). This CDR3 is built from 16 residues. The CDR3 DNA reads as TGTGCCAGCAGTTACTCCAGGGACAGAAGATTGACTGAAGCTTTCTTT. Its protein product is CASSYSRDRRLTEAFF.

As concerns this clone: The sample carries other DNA sequences with the same CDR3. The chain has TRBV18 and TRBJ2-7; tentatively, D is TRBD1 (5 bases). Germline CDR1 is KGHSH and CDR2 is LQKENI. There are 14 residues in the CDR3. Between the trimmed V and J ends, which lost 3 bases and 2 bases, there was a span of 11 bases. CDR3 in DNA: TGTGCCAGCTCACCCGCATCAGGGACCTACGAGCAGTACTTC. Residues: CASSPASGTYEQYF.

The genes are TRBV13 and TRBJ2-3; D call uncertain. Germline lookup yields CDR1 PRHDT and CDR2 FYEKMQ (reference sequence). The CDR3 loop spans 13 amino acids. Between the trimmed V and J ends, which lost 5 bases and 2 bases, there was a span of 8 bases. CDR3: CASSLRYTDTQYF. The CDR3 nucleotides read TGTGCCAGCAGCCTGAGATACACAGATACGCAGTATTTT.

CDR3 in amino acids: CASSIQGPYGYTF. DNA for the CDR3: TGTGCCAGTAGTATTCAGGGGCCGTACGGCTACACCTTC. The chain combines TRBV19 with TRBJ1-2; weak D call: TRBD1 (6 bases). This CDR3 comprises 13 residues. Trimming left V 3 bases short and J 8 bases short, with 13 bases between. The V gene's germline CDR1 is LNHDA and CDR2 SQIVND (reference sequence).

Concerning this clone itself: One end of the junction is discordant with germline, which a read error may explain. V is TRBV18 and J is TRBJ2-7, with unresolved D. This CDR3 comprises 16 residues. The germline CDR1 and CDR2 sequences are KGHSH and LQKENI. CDR3 amino acids: CASSPHAAPTSYEQYF. CDR3 in DNA: TGTGCCAGCTCACCCCATGCGGCACCCACCTCCTATGAGCAGTACTTC.

This clone was detected only once. The chain uses TRBV6-5 and TRBJ2-2; D is unresolved. The CDR3 loop spans 14 amino acids. The V end lost 7 bases, the J end lost 2 bases, and 11 bases lay between the germline ends. The germline V gene encodes CDR1 MNHEY and CDR2 SVGAGI. CDR3 DNA sequence: TGTGCCAGCACGTTTAAAACTAACACCGGGGAGCTGTTTTTT. This sequence encodes CASTFKTNTGELFF.